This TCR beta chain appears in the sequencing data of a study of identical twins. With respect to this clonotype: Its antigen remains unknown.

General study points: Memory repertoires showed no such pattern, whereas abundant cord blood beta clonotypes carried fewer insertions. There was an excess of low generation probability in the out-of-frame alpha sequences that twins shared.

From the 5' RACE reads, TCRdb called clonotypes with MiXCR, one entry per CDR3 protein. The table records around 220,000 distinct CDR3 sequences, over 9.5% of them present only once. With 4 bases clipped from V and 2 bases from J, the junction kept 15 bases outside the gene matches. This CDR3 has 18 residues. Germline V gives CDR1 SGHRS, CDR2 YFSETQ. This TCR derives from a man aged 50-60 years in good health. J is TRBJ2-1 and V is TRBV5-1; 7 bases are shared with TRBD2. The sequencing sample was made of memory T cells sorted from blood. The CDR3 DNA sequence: TGCGCCAGCAGCGCCCTGGGGGTGGGCGGGAGCGCCTACAATGAGCAGTTCTTC. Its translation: CASSALGVGGSAYNEQFF. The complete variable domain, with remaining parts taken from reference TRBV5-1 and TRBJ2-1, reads KAGVTQTPRYLIKTRGQQVTLSCSPISGHRSVSWYQQTPGQGLQFLFEYFSETQRNKGNFPGRFSGRQFSNSRSEMNVSTLELGDSALYLCASSALGVGGSAYNEQFFGPGTRLTVL.